The 20 T cell receptor beta chains below all came from one sample that was sequenced in a study of liver allograft versus peripheral blood T cells. Study-level information: The authors compared T cell receptor repertoires in transplanted livers with those in the peripheral blood of recipients.

TCRdb reprocessed the reads with MiXCR, giving one entry per CDR3 protein. The table shows 6,000 to 8,000 distinct CDR3 sequences, with approximately 17% occurring only once. The source is a human patient who had a liver transplant. Some T cells may be graft donor cells.

This clonotype was counted many times. V usage is TRBV7-9 and J usage is TRBJ1-6; D unclear. Trimming took off 4 bases at V and 9 bases at J, with 10 bases between the two ends. CDR1 SEHNR and CDR2 FQNEAQ come from the germline V gene (reference sequence). The CDR3 runs 13 residues. CDR3 protein: CASSSVPFSPLHF. The CDR3 bases are TGTGCCAGCAGCTCCGTCCCGTTTTCACCCCTCCACTTT.

By share, this clonotype ranks as medium-sized. CDR3: CSARPTGIFERNTEAFF. The CDR3 nucleotides read TGCAGTGCTAGGCCTACAGGGATTTTCGAGAGAAACACTGAAGCTTTCTTT. J is TRBJ1-1 and V is TRBV20-1; TRBD1 might be the D (6 bases). Germline V gene data show CDR1 as DFQATT and CDR2 as SNEGSKA (reference sequence). The CDR3 covers 17 residues. Trimming stripped 3 bases from V and 2 bases from J, with 22 bases between.

By sample share, this clonotype is medium-sized. The rearrangement links TRBV19 to TRBJ2-1; 12 nucleotides match TRBD2. The V and J ends lost 2 bases and 5 bases, in that order; junction bases with no gene match: 1. The CDR3 consists of 15 residues. In germline, CDR1 is LNHDA, CDR2 SQIVND (reference sequence). CDR3 residues: CASSILAGGDNEQFF. The CDR3 DNA reads TGTGCCAGTAGTATACTAGCGGGGGGGGACAATGAGCAGTTCTTC.

This clonotype is labeled medium-sized. The genes are TRBV7-9 and TRBJ1-2; no firm D call. The CDR3 extends over 16 amino acids. With 2 bases removed from V and 3 bases from J, the gap between germline ends came to 16 bases. The germline V gene has CDR1 SEHNR and CDR2 FQNEAQ (reference sequence). The CDR3 DNA follows: TGTGCCAGCAGCTTAAGCCCCTCCGGGAGGTACTATGGCTACACCTTC. This sequence encodes CASSLSPSGRYYGYTF.

The rearrangement links TRBV19 to TRBJ2-7, with TRBD1 identical over 9 bases. Germline CDR1 reads LNHDA; CDR2 reads SQIVND (reference sequence). With 5 bases clipped from V and 3 bases from J, the junction kept 5 bases outside the gene matches. This CDR3 has 14 amino acids. CDR3: CASSPWTGDYEQYF. DNA of the CDR3: TGTGCCAGTAGTCCCTGGACAGGGGACTACGAGCAGTACTTC.

On this clonotype: A read error may explain this, as a much larger clone is one base away. The chain couples TRBV27 to TRBJ2-2; perhaps D is TRBD1 or TRBD2 (5 bases each). Germline lookup yields CDR1 MNHEY and CDR2 SMNVEV (reference sequence). CDR3 length: 14 amino acids. The CDR3 is CVSRRDPYTGELFF. The CDR3 DNA follows: TGTGTCAGCAGACGGGACCCCTACACCGGGGAGCTGTTTTTT.

This clonotype was observed a few times. For the CDR3, the DNA is TGCAGTGCTAGAGTCCCCGCGGGCTACGAGCAGTACTTC. It encodes CSARVPAGYEQYF. This chain links TRBV20-1 with TRBJ2-7, with a weak D call TRBD2 (5 bases). This CDR3 spans 13 amino acids. Germline CDR1 is DFQATT and CDR2 is SNEGSKA (reference sequence). The V and J ends lost 1 base and 3 bases respectively, with 10 bases between them.

This clonotype was counted between two and nine times. This chain links TRBV3-2 with TRBJ1-2; TRBD1 was called by the table and not checked on the DNA. TRBV3-2 is listed as a pseudogene. The length of the CDR3 is 15 residues. CDR3 amino acids: CASSQDGQGAYGYTF. The CDR3 nucleotides read TGTGCCAGCAGCCAAGATGGACAGGGGGCGTATGGCTACACCTTC.

This clonotype is categorized as medium-sized. The chain combines TRBV7-2 with TRBJ1-1, with TRBD1 identical over 7 bases. The CDR3 extends over 14 amino acids. The ends lost 5 bases at V and 5 bases at J; junction bases unmatched: 8. Looked up from germline, CDR1 is SGHTA and CDR2 is FQGNSA. The CDR3 here is CASSQRQGPTEAFF. Written as DNA, the CDR3 is TGTGCCAGCAGCCAAAGACAGGGTCCTACTGAAGCTTTCTTT.

This clonotype is labeled as medium-sized. The rearrangement joins TRBV6-1 to TRBJ1-4, with D unclear. The CDR3 is 14 residues long. CDR1 MNHNS and CDR2 SASEGT come from the germline V gene. The V and J ends lost 2 bases and 8 bases respectively, with 12 bases between them. CDR3 nucleotides: TGTGCCAGCAGTGAAATCGATCTCAGGGAAAAACTGTTTTTT. This translates into CASSEIDLREKLFF.

By its share, this clonotype is medium-sized. This chain links TRBV18 with TRBJ1-2, with a tentative D call TRBD1 (5 bases). CDR1 is KGHSH and CDR2 is LQKENI in the germline V gene. The CDR3 length is 14 residues. V was trimmed by 4 bases and J by 5 bases, leaving 14 bases between them. The CDR3, as DNA: TGTGCCAGCTCACGGGACGGAGGATTGTATGGCTACACCTTC. Translated: CASSRDGGLYGYTF.

This clonotype showed up many times. This chain uses TRBV7-9 with TRBJ2-7; the D gene is possibly TRBD1 (7 bases). The CDR3 covers 14 residues. The V end lost 3 bases, the J end lost 4 bases, and 13 bases lay between the germline ends. Germline values: CDR1 SEHNR, CDR2 FQNEAQ (reference sequence). DNA for the CDR3: TGTGCCAGCAGCTTGGAGGGGGCGGGATACGAGCAGTACTTC. Protein: CASSLEGAGYEQYF.

Only a few counts were recorded for this clonotype. This rearrangement joins TRBV7-9 to TRBJ1-2, with D possibly matching TRBD1 (5 bases). The CDR3 extends over 14 amino acids. CDR1 is SEHNR, CDR2 FQNEAQ, per germline (reference sequence). V shed 4 bases and J shed 8 bases, with 17 bases lying between them. The CDR3 spells CASSSQGNRQGYTF. As DNA, the CDR3 is TGTGCCAGCAGCTCCCAGGGAAATCGGCAGGGCTACACCTTC.

This clonotype was picked up many times. The chain couples TRBV15 to TRBJ1-1; possible D gene TRBD1, 6 bases. Trimming removed 8 bases at V and 5 bases at J, with 15 bases between. The CDR3 extends over 13 amino acids. Germline loops: CDR1 LNHNV, CDR2 YYDKDF (reference sequence). The CDR3 DNA reads as TGTGCCACCGGTCTGGGGGCGCGGACTGAAGCTTTCTTT. Translation: CATGLGARTEAFF.

In its sample, this clonotype was seen a few times. The chain carries TRBV2 and TRBJ1-2; a weak D match, TRBD1 (5 bases). V lost 6 bases to trimming and J lost 8 bases, with 13 bases between them. Germline CDR1 is SNHLY and CDR2 is FYNNEI. The CDR3 consists of 12 residues. This chain's CDR3 is CASSPRVRGYTF. The CDR3 DNA follows: TGTGCCAGCAGCCCCAGGGTTAGGGGCTACACCTTC.

The chain has TRBV10-2 and TRBJ1-1; TRBD1 is a possible D gene (5 bases). Trimming pared 6 bases from V and 1 base from J, leaving 9 bases between. This CDR3 has 13 amino acids. Germline values: CDR1 WSHSY, CDR2 SAAADI. The CDR3 is CASRPTENTEAFF. CDR3 DNA: TGCGCCAGCAGGCCGACAGAGAACACTGAAGCTTTCTTT.

J is TRBJ2-7 and V is TRBV3-1; 7 bases line up with TRBD1. This CDR3 spans 12 amino acids. Germline loops: CDR1 LGHDT, CDR2 YNNKEL (reference sequence). With 4 bases clipped from V and 6 bases from J, the junction kept 3 bases outside the gene matches. The CDR3 DNA sequence: TGTGCCAGCAGCCCTACAGGGGTCGAGCAGTACTTC. Translation: CASSPTGVEQYF.

By sample fraction, this clonotype is medium-sized (0.01 to 0.1%). The V and J genes are TRBV12-3 or TRBV12-4 and TRBJ2-2, with 8 nucleotides matching TRBD1. CDR3 length: 14 residues. V was clipped by 6 bases and J by 4 bases; unmatched bases: 4. CDR3 sequence: CASSLRGPTGELFF. CDR3 coding DNA: TGTGCCAGCAGCCTCAGGGGGCCCACCGGGGAGCTGTTTTTT.

This clonotype is medium-sized within its sample. The V gene is TRBV7-2, the J gene TRBJ1-5, with unresolved D. This CDR3 has 12 residues. Germline V gives CDR1 SGHTA, CDR2 FQGNSA. V dropped 5 bases and J dropped 9 bases, with 11 bases sitting between them. In DNA, the CDR3 is TGTGCCAGCAGCGATTATTACGGGCCCCAGCATTTT. This sequence encodes CASSDYYGPQHF.

By share, this clonotype counts as medium-sized (0.01 to 0.1%). The chain joins TRBV7-2 to TRBJ1-2; 8 bases match TRBD1. Germline V gene data show CDR1 as SGHTA and CDR2 as FQGNSA. The CDR3 has 15 amino acids. The junction had 7 bases not matched to a gene; V was cut back by 3 bases and J by 4 bases. The CDR3 DNA is TGTGCCAGCAGCTTTTCCGGGACAGGACGCTATGGCTACACCTTC. This gives the protein CASSFSGTGRYGYTF.